The 21 T cell receptor beta chains listed next were all sequenced from one sample in a study of regulatory T cells in long-lasting Graves disease. According to the study, TCR beta libraries were built with iRepertoire HTBI primers and CDR3-region Arm-PCR. Each CDR3 protein is one row after TCRdb ran MiXCR on the multiplex PCR reads. The table has approximately 560,000 distinct CDR3 sequences, about 15% seen once; the top ten hold 12%. Time point indicated: newly diagnosed GD, antithyroid drugs for less than 3 months. There was RNA extracted from PBMCs, and the TCR library was made from it. These data also featured in a second study, about T cells in Graves' hyperthyroidism and ophthalmopathy.

The sample consisted of peripheral blood mononuclear cells (PBMCs), taken at new diagnosis, from a patient treated with antithyroid drugs. These receptors were collected from a man between 18 and 35 years old with Graves disease.

Concerning this clonotype: With a far larger clone one base away, a read error is the likely cause. The chain couples TRBV7-9 to TRBJ2-1; D unresolved. Germline CDR1 and CDR2: SEHNR and FQNEAQ (reference sequence). The CDR3 is made up of 13 amino acids. Trimming left V 3 bases short and J 10 bases short, with 13 bases between. CDR3 in amino acids: CASSFRERYEQFF. As DNA, the CDR3 is TGTGCCAGCAGCTTCCGCGAACGCTACGAGCAGTTCTTC.

This clonotype was picked up many times. The chain is built from TRBV28 and TRBJ2-1; TRBD1 aligns across 10 bases. Per the germline V gene, CDR1 is MDHEN and CDR2 is SYDVKM. CDR3 length: 13 amino acids. J lost 9 bases, V lost 5 bases, and 4 bases had no gene match. CDR3 sequence (DNA): TGTGCCAGCAGTCCGGGACAGGGGATTGAGCAGTTCTTC. Translation gives CASSPGQGIEQFF.

The CDR3 protein is CASRRDRPVSYSTDTQYF. The CDR3 DNA reads as TGTGCCAGCAGACGGGACAGACCAGTTAGTTATAGCACAGATACGCAGTATTTT. V is TRBV2 and J is TRBJ2-3, with 7 bases identical to TRBD1. V shed 6 bases and J 0 bases; nucleotides not matched to a gene: 15. The CDR3 runs 18 residues. Germline V lookup: CDR1 SNHLY, CDR2 FYNNEI.

Regarding this clonotype: It may be a read error: a sequence one base away is much more abundant. This rearrangement joins TRBV3-1 to TRBJ2-5; D gene ambiguous. The CDR3 loop spans 12 amino acids. Germline CDR1 LGHDT, CDR2 YNNKEL (reference sequence). Trimming pared 5 bases from V and 4 bases from J, leaving 8 bases between. The CDR3 DNA sequence: TGTGCCAGCAGCGTTATTAGAGAGACCCAGTACTTC. Its protein is CASSVIRETQYF.

This clonotype was detected ten times or more. The chain links TRBV12-3 or TRBV12-4 to TRBJ2-1, with TRBD2 identical over 9 bases. This CDR3 is 17 amino acids long. Trimming at V came to 6 bases and at J to 7 bases, leaving 16 bases not matched to a gene. CDR3 coding DNA: TGTGCCAGCAGCCCAGAGCTCGGGACTAGCCGTACGAATGAGCAGTTCTTC. Translation: CASSPELGTSRTNEQFF.

This clonotype has at least ten counts. CDR3: CASIKGYDHSGNTIYF. In DNA, the CDR3 is TGTGCCAGCATAAAGGGGTACGACCACTCTGGAAACACCATATATTTT. The V call is TRBV2, the J call TRBJ1-3; maybe TRBD1 (5 bases). Per germline, CDR1 SNHLY and CDR2 FYNNEI. V lost 7 bases and J 0 bases, leaving 16 bases between the germline ends. The CDR3 has 16 amino acids.

This clonotype has ten or more counts. The V and J genes are TRBV28 and TRBJ2-7; 10 positions agree with TRBD1. The CDR3 sequence is 14 residues long. The germline V gene encodes CDR1 MDHEN and CDR2 SYDVKM. Trimming took 6 bases from V and 3 from J; bases not matched to a gene: 5. In DNA, the CDR3 is TGTGCCAGCAGCCGTAGGACAGGGGGCTACGAGCAGTACTTC. This sequence encodes CASSRRTGGYEQYF.

On this clonotype: This clone may be a read error of a much larger clone one base away. The chain recombines TRBV2 with TRBJ1-1; TRBD1 matches at 10 bases. The germline V gene has CDR1 SNHLY and CDR2 FYNNEI. The CDR3 length is 13 residues. The DNA of the CDR3 is TGTGCCAGCAAGGGACAGGGGAACACTGGAGCTTTCTTT. Its translation: CASKGQGNTGAFF.

This chain uses TRBV15 with TRBJ2-7; D possibly corresponds to TRBD1 (6 bases). The CDR3 contains 16 residues. Germline CDR1 LNHNV, CDR2 YYDKDF (reference sequence). Trimming left V 0 bases short and J 2 bases short, with 14 bases between. The chain's CDR3 is CATSRDRWTAPYEQYF. CDR3 sequence (DNA): TGTGCCACCAGCAGAGATCGATGGACAGCCCCCTACGAGCAGTACTTC.

The J gene is TRBJ2-7, the V gene TRBV13; weak D call: TRBD2 (5 bases). The CDR3 length is 14 residues. Per the germline V gene, CDR1 is PRHDT and CDR2 is FYEKMQ (reference sequence). V lost 1 base, J lost 2 bases, and 9 bases lay in between. Here the CDR3 reads CASSLVPAAYEQYF. The CDR3 nucleotides are TGTGCCAGCAGCTTAGTCCCAGCGGCCTACGAGCAGTACTTC.

This clonotype has a handful of counts. The chain employs TRBV12-3 or TRBV12-4 and TRBJ2-1; 16 positions match TRBD2. CDR3 length equals 18 residues. V shed 8 bases, J shed 7 bases, and the junction held 14 bases outside the gene matches. The chain's CDR3 is CASGQAGLAGGNLNEQFF. Here the CDR3 DNA reads TGTGCCAGCGGACAGGCGGGACTAGCGGGAGGGAATCTGAATGAGCAGTTCTTC.

The table lists this clonotype with a few counts. The chain is built from TRBV20-1 and TRBJ2-2, with D perhaps given as TRBD1 or TRBD2 (5 bases each). Looked up from germline, CDR1 is DFQATT and CDR2 is SNEGSKA (reference sequence). V was cut by 5 bases and J by 0 bases, with 13 bases left in between. The CDR3 totals 15 residues. This chain's CDR3 is CSAGAGTANTGELFF. DNA for the CDR3: TGCAGTGCTGGGGCAGGGACGGCGAACACCGGGGAGCTGTTTTTT.

Concerning this clonotype: Mismatch with germline at one junction end may stem from a read error. The chain is built from TRBV11-2 and TRBJ2-3; D is unresolved. TRBJ2-5 matches the DNA end more closely, so the J call is doubtful. The CDR3 consists of 13 residues. Germline lookup yields CDR1 SGHAT and CDR2 FQNNGV. The CDR3 here is CASSFRLKEAQYF. The CDR3, as DNA: TGTGCCAGCAGCTTCAGGCTTAAAGAGGCCCAGTACTTC.

There are many counts of this clonotype. V gene TRBV28 combines with J gene TRBJ2-7, with D possibly TRBD2 on 5 matching bases. CDR1 and CDR2 (germline): MDHEN, SYDVKM. The V end was cut by 5 bases, the J end by 0 bases, with 14 bases between. The CDR3 covers 15 residues. In DNA, the CDR3 is TGTGCCAGCAGTGAGGCGGGTTTGGCCTCCTACGAGCAGTACTTC. It encodes CASSEAGLASYEQYF.

This clonotype occurred many times. The rearrangement uses TRBV3-1 and TRBJ2-7; D gene unclear. The ends were cut back, 5 bases at V and 2 bases at J, with 10 bases in the middle. Germline CDR1 is LGHDT and CDR2 is YNNKEL (reference sequence). The CDR3 runs 13 residues. In DNA form, the CDR3 reads TGTGCCAGCAGCAGACCGGACGCCTACGAGCAGTACTTC. This codes for CASSRPDAYEQYF.

In this sample, this clonotype turned up many times. J is TRBJ2-3 and V is TRBV7-3; a possible D gene is TRBD2 (6 bases). The germline CDR1 and CDR2 sequences are SGHTA and FQGTGA. Trimming stripped 0 bases from V and 4 bases from J, with 14 bases between. The CDR3 extends over 16 amino acids. CDR3 sequence: CASSLTPGVTADTQYF. Here the CDR3 DNA reads TGTGCCAGCAGCTTAACTCCGGGAGTAACGGCAGATACGCAGTATTTT.

This clonotype was detected once. The genes are TRBV10-1 and TRBJ2-3; 9 bases are a match to TRBD2. With V trimmed by 6 bases and J by 5 bases, 9 bases remained unmatched. Germline V CDR1 and CDR2: WNHNN, SYGVQD (reference sequence). This CDR3 region has 15 residues. CDR3 in amino acids: CASSPSGALKDTQYF. The CDR3 DNA follows: TGCGCCAGCAGCCCTAGCGGGGCCCTAAAAGATACGCAGTATTTT.

This clonotype was observed a few times. The chain links TRBV5-1 to TRBJ1-6; perhaps TRBD1 as D (5 bases). Trimming cost V 0 bases and J 7 bases, with 8 bases left between them. Germline V gene sequence: CDR1 SGHRS, CDR2 YFSETQ. The CDR3 runs to 14 residues. The chain's CDR3 is CASSLEAGNSPLHF. The DNA for the CDR3 is TGCGCCAGCAGCTTGGAGGCAGGGAATTCACCCCTCCACTTT.

This clonotype was counted at least ten times. V gene TRBV20-1 combines with J gene TRBJ2-1; the D gene is possibly TRBD2 (6 bases). V was pared by 3 bases and J by 14 bases, with 17 bases between. This CDR3 contains 12 residues. Germline CDR1 and CDR2: DFQATT and SNEGSKA (reference sequence). The CDR3 here is CSASRSGFREFF. CDR3 DNA sequence: TGCAGTGCTAGCCGTAGCGGCTTCAGGGAGTTCTTC.

This clonotype occurred many times. J is TRBJ2-3 and V is TRBV5-1; tentatively, D is TRBD2 (7 bases). The CDR3 runs to 16 residues. Germline loops: CDR1 SGHRS, CDR2 YFSETQ. V shed 0 bases and J shed 4 bases, with 15 bases lying between them. CDR3 nucleotides: TGCGCCAGCAGCTTGGGATTGGGGGGGCAGGCAGATACGCAGTATTTT. The encoded protein is CASSLGLGGQADTQYF.

This clonotype showed up many times. The chain links TRBV6-2 or TRBV6-3 to TRBJ2-1; 9 positions match TRBD2. V shed 3 bases, J shed 4 bases, and the junction held 7 bases outside the gene matches. CDR1 and CDR2 (germline): MNHEY, SVGEGT. This CDR3 comprises 16 residues. The CDR3 is CASSYGRTSVYNEQFF. DNA of the CDR3: TGTGCCAGCAGTTATGGACGGACTAGCGTTTACAATGAGCAGTTCTTC.